Below are 27 T cell receptor beta chains sequenced from a single sample in a study of T cell changes during pregnancy in multiple sclerosis (dated by TCRdb to 2018 to 2020). Library preparation was by the immunoSEQ multiplex PCR assay. This is the immuneACCESS table as TCRdb keeps it, with only in-frame sequences that have V and J called. A part of the clones is gone; compared with another copy, unresolved V genes explain less than half, and the rest is unexplained. The sample table contains around 70,000 clones; only one count was recorded for approximately 92% of them. The top ten clones comprise approximately 2.4% of the sample. Sequencing was performed on peripheral blood, taken before pregnancy. The receptors come from a female donor with multiple sclerosis, enrolled in a pregnancy study.

The chain couples TRBV5-4 to TRBJ2-3; D is perhaps TRBD1 (6 bases). Germline CDR1 and CDR2: SGHNT and YYREEE (reference sequence). The CDR3 loop spans 18 amino acids. V lost 1 base to trimming and J lost 0 bases, with 18 bases between them. CDR3 in amino acids: CASSLTGKDTGSTDTQYF. The DNA of the CDR3 is TGTGCCAGCAGCTTGACAGGGAAGGATACCGGCAGCACAGATACGCAGTATTTT. Full variable domain (rest looked up from reference TRBV5-4 and TRBJ2-3): ETGVTQSPTHLIKTRGQQVTLRCSSQSGHNTVSWYQQALGQGPQFIFQYYREEENGRGNFPPRFSGLQFPNYSSELNVNALELDDSALYLCASSLTGKDTGSTDTQYFGPGTRLTVL.

The chain carries TRBV5-1 and TRBJ1-2; perhaps TRBD1 as D (5 bases). Trimming took off 0 bases at V and 5 bases at J, with 11 bases between the two ends. The CDR3 covers 14 residues. The V gene's germline CDR1 is SGHRS and CDR2 YFSETQ. CDR3 nucleotides: TGCGCCAGCAGCTTGGAGGCAGGGTGGTATGGCTACACCTTC. Amino acid sequence: CASSLEAGWYGYTF.

Notes on this clone: This specimen includes other DNA sequences encoding the same CDR3. The rearrangement links TRBV2 to TRBJ2-3, with a weak D call TRBD2 (6 bases). Germline loops: CDR1 SNHLY, CDR2 FYNNEI. This CDR3 has 15 amino acids. Trimming cost V 6 bases and J 0 bases, with 13 bases left between them. In nucleotides, the CDR3 is TGTGCCAGCAGGGACTACACTTCTAGCACAGATACGCAGTATTTT. Amino acids: CASRDYTSSTDTQYF.

CDR3: CASSPTGGHEQYF. CDR3 nucleotides: TGTGCCAGCAGTCCGACAGGGGGCCACGAGCAGTACTTC. The chain uses TRBV6-5 and TRBJ2-7, with TRBD1 matching over 10 bases. J gave up 5 bases and V 5 bases, and 3 bases lay outside the gene matches. Germline assignment: CDR1 MNHEY and CDR2 SVGAGI. CDR3 size: 13 residues.

This chain uses TRBV28 with TRBJ2-3, with TRBD2 as a possible D gene (5 bases). Germline CDR1 and CDR2: MDHEN and SYDVKM. V was trimmed by 4 bases and J by 1 base, leaving 21 bases between them. The CDR3 runs 18 residues. The CDR3 is CASSCPDSTVLGTDTQYF. The CDR3 DNA follows: TGTGCCAGCAGTTGCCCGGACTCAACAGTATTGGGCACAGATACGCAGTATTTT.

The chain links TRBV25-1 to TRBJ2-2; TRBD2 matches at 8 bases. Germline-derived CDR1 and CDR2 are MGHDK and SYGVNS. The V and J ends lost 5 bases and 5 bases, in that order; junction bases with no gene match: 16. This CDR3 region has 18 residues. DNA for the CDR3: TGTGCCAGCAGTCAAAACCAACCCGGGAGGGCCAAGACCGGGGAGCTGTTTTTT. This gives the protein CASSQNQPGRAKTGELFF. Complete variable domain (other parts from reference TRBV25-1 and TRBJ2-2): EADIYQTPRYLVIGTGKKITLECSQTMGHDKMYWYQQDPGMELHLIHYSYGVNSTEKGDLSSESTVSRIRTEHFPLTLESARPSHTSQYLCASSQNQPGRAKTGELFFGEGSRLTVL.

The V call is TRBV5-1, the J call TRBJ1-4; D not resolved. Trimming pared 2 bases from V and 3 bases from J, leaving 8 bases between. The CDR3 is made up of 14 amino acids. Germline loops: CDR1 SGHRS, CDR2 YFSETQ. CDR3 sequence reads: CASSFGGPNEKLFF. CDR3 in DNA: TGCGCCAGCAGCTTTGGAGGTCCTAATGAAAAACTGTTTTTT.

The genes are TRBV30 and TRBJ1-1, with unresolved D. This CDR3 contains 12 residues. Trimming took off 4 bases at V and 4 bases at J, with 10 bases between the two ends. The germline gives CDR1 GTSNPN, CDR2 SVGIG (reference sequence). This chain's CDR3 is CAWTSLGTEAFF. The CDR3, as DNA: TGTGCCTGGACCTCACTTGGCACTGAAGCTTTCTTT.

The chain uses TRBV7-2 and TRBJ2-3; D unclear. Trimming removed 3 bases at V and 4 bases at J, with 2 bases between. The CDR3 spans 11 residues. Germline values: CDR1 SGHTA, CDR2 FQGNSA. CDR3 residues: CASSFSDTQYF. The CDR3 nucleotides read TGTGCCAGCAGCTTCTCAGATACGCAGTATTTT.

The CDR3 is CASGLAGVTDTQYF. The CDR3 DNA reads TGTGCCAGCGGGCTAGCGGGAGTAACAGATACGCAGTATTTT. V gene TRBV2 combines with J gene TRBJ2-3, with 10 bases fitting TRBD2. The CDR3 length is 14 residues. V was pared by 8 bases and J by 3 bases, with 5 bases of the junction left unmatched. Germline lookup yields CDR1 SNHLY and CDR2 FYNNEI.

J is TRBJ2-3 and V is TRBV11-1; 16 nucleotides agree with TRBD2. This CDR3 has 15 residues. V lost 6 bases, J lost 4 bases, and 1 base stayed unmatched. The germline gives CDR1 SGHAT, CDR2 FQDESV (reference sequence). The CDR3 sequence is CASRGLAGGPDTQYF. The DNA for the CDR3 is TGTGCCAGCAGGGGACTAGCGGGAGGGCCAGATACGCAGTATTTT.

In its sample, this clone was seen once. This sequence joins TRBV14 and TRBJ2-1; 8 positions agree with TRBD2. The CDR3 runs 16 residues. The V segment lost 2 bases and the J segment 2 bases; nucleotides outside the gene matches: 5. Germline V gene sequence: CDR1 SGHDN, CDR2 FVKESK. For the CDR3, the DNA is TGTGCCAGCAGCCAATATCGGCGGGAGGCCTACAATGAGCAGTTCTTC. Amino acid sequence: CASSQYRREAYNEQFF.

V is TRBV15 and J is TRBJ2-5; 9 nucleotides line up with TRBD2. Germline loops: CDR1 LNHNV, CDR2 YYDKDF (reference sequence). The CDR3 spans 15 residues. J lost 2 bases, V lost 0 bases, and 1 base had no gene match. The CDR3 protein is CATSRELAGQETQYF. Written as DNA, the CDR3 is TGTGCCACCAGCAGAGAGCTAGCGGGACAAGAGACCCAGTACTTC.

CDR3 sequence: CSVSGQGAGSYNEQFF. The CDR3 region has the DNA TGCAGCGTTTCGGGACAGGGGGCGGGATCCTACAATGAGCAGTTCTTC. The chain employs TRBV29-1 and TRBJ2-1; TRBD1 matches 12 bases. The germline CDR1 and CDR2 sequences are SQVTM and ANQGSEA. V lost 5 bases, J lost 1 base, and 6 bases stayed unmatched. This CDR3 is 16 amino acids long.

In DNA form, the CDR3 reads TGTGCCAGCAGCCCCGGCCGTCGGACAAACACTCCCTACAATGAGCAGTTCTTC. This gives the protein CASSPGRRTNTPYNEQFF. The chain employs TRBV7-8 and TRBJ2-1; perhaps TRBD1 as D (5 bases). This CDR3 contains 18 residues. The germline gives CDR1 SGHVS, CDR2 FQNEAQ. V was pared by 5 bases and J by 2 bases, with 22 bases between.

The gene calls are TRBV9 and TRBJ1-5; 7 bases are shared with TRBD1. The length of the CDR3 is 14 residues. Germline V gene sequence: CDR1 SGDLS, CDR2 YYNGEE. The trim removed 0 bases at V and 4 bases at J, leaving 1 base unmatched. Here the CDR3 reads CASSVGDRNQPQHF. In DNA form, the CDR3 reads TGTGCCAGCAGCGTAGGGGACAGAAATCAGCCCCAGCATTTT. Complete variable domain (other parts from reference TRBV9 and TRBJ1-5): DSGVTQTPKHLITATGQRVTLRCSPRSGDLSVYWYQQSLDQGLQFLIQYYNGEERAKGNILERFSAQQFPDLHSELNLSSLELGDSALYFCASSVGDRNQPQHFGDGTRLSIL.

V is TRBV6-1 and J is TRBJ2-5, with 9 nucleotides matching TRBD1. CDR1 is MNHNS and CDR2 is SASEGT in the germline V gene. V lost 5 bases, J lost 11 bases, and 15 bases stayed unmatched. The CDR3 covers 15 residues. CDR3 sequence: CASSNDRGGNREQYF. CDR3 DNA: TGTGCCAGCAGTAATGACAGGGGGGGGAACCGGGAGCAGTACTTC.

The gene calls are TRBV9 and TRBJ1-1; the D gene is possibly TRBD1 (5 bases). V was pared by 4 bases and J by 4 bases, with 14 bases between. CDR3 size: 14 residues. CDR1 and CDR2 (germline): SGDLS, YYNGEE. The CDR3 DNA is TGTGCCAGCAGCTTTGGGGGGGAGTCCACTGAAGCTTTCTTT. Its translation is CASSFGGESTEAFF.

The gene calls are TRBV7-6 and TRBJ2-7; 9 nucleotides line up with TRBD2. Unmatched junction bases numbered 4, after V lost 2 bases and J lost 5 bases. CDR3 size: 14 residues. Germline values: CDR1 SGHVS, CDR2 FNYEAQ. The CDR3 nucleotides read TGTGCCAGCAGCTTAAGCGGGGGGACCCACGAGCAGTACTTC. Translating it yields CASSLSGGTHEQYF. The entire variable domain, with the rest obtained from reference TRBV7-6 and TRBJ2-7, is as follows: GAGVSQSPRYKVTKRGQDVALRCDPISGHVSLYWYRQALGQGPEFLTYFNYEAQQDKSGLPNDRFSAERPEGSISTLTIQRTEQRDSAMYRCASSLSGGTHEQYFGPGTRLTVT.

The rearrangement uses TRBV25-1 and TRBJ2-7; 8 bases fit TRBD1. Germline assignment: CDR1 MGHDK and CDR2 SYGVNS. Trimming at V came to 4 bases and at J to 11 bases, leaving 7 bases not matched to a gene. The CDR3 is made up of 12 amino acids. The CDR3 DNA is TGTGCCAGCAGTGGGACAGGGTCCTACGAGTACTTC. It yields the protein CASSGTGSYEYF.

This chain joins TRBV5-4 and TRBJ1-1; 7 bases line up with TRBD1. V lost 5 bases and J lost 4; bases outside the gene matches: 5. Germline values: CDR1 SGHNT, CDR2 YYREEE (reference sequence). The CDR3 contains 13 residues. CDR3 amino acids: CASRRDSVTEAFF. The DNA of the CDR3 is TGTGCCAGCAGAAGGGACAGTGTCACTGAAGCTTTCTTT.

The chain couples TRBV6-5 to TRBJ2-2; maybe TRBD1 (5 bases). Per germline, CDR1 MNHEY and CDR2 SVGAGI. Trimming stripped 5 bases from V and 2 bases from J, with 12 bases between. The CDR3 loop spans 15 amino acids. In nucleotides, the CDR3 is TGTGCCAGCAGTGCTAGACAGTTCAACACCGGGGAGCTGTTTTTT. Translation: CASSARQFNTGELFF.

This clone was found a few times. This sequence joins TRBV9 and TRBJ2-7; 9 nucleotides align to TRBD1. Germline V lookup: CDR1 SGDLS, CDR2 YYNGEE. Trimming took 4 bases from V and 0 from J; bases not matched to a gene: 5. The length of the CDR3 is 15 residues. The CDR3 region is CASSPGTGSSYEQYF. CDR3 coding DNA: TGTGCCAGCAGCCCAGGGACAGGGAGCTCCTACGAGCAGTACTTC.

The genes are TRBV2 and TRBJ1-4; 9 positions match TRBD1. The germline V gene encodes CDR1 SNHLY and CDR2 FYNNEI. The CDR3 spans 14 residues. V lost 6 bases to trimming and J lost 5 bases; unmatched junction nucleotides: 4. The DNA of the CDR3 is TGTGCCAGCAGAGCGGGACAGGGAAATGAAAAACTGTTTTTT. It codes for CASRAGQGNEKLFF.

The V call is TRBV14, the J call TRBJ2-3; the match to TRBD2 covers 10 bases. CDR1 SGHDN and CDR2 FVKESK come from the germline V gene. Trimming removed 4 bases from V and 4 bases from J; junction bases left unmatched: 14. This CDR3 region has 18 residues. The CDR3 DNA reads as TGTGCCAGCAGCCGACCCCCGCCTCCGGGACTAGCGTCAGATACGCAGTATTTT. It codes for CASSRPPPPGLASDTQYF.

This chain connects TRBV27 to TRBJ2-3; 9 positions match TRBD2. The germline V gene encodes CDR1 MNHEY and CDR2 SMNVEV (reference sequence). The CDR3 consists of 16 residues. Trimming took 2 bases from V and 3 from J; bases not matched to a gene: 6. The CDR3 is CASSLGREGPTDTQYF. The DNA for the CDR3 is TGTGCCAGCAGTTTAGGGCGGGAGGGCCCGACAGATACGCAGTATTTT.

This clone was observed once. This chain uses TRBV4-3 with TRBJ2-3, with 13 bases fitting TRBD2. Trimming removed 1 base from V and 6 bases from J; junction bases left unmatched: 13. The germline V gene has CDR1 LGHNA and CDR2 YSLEER. The CDR3 has 19 amino acids. In DNA, the CDR3 is TGCGCCAGCAGCCAAGGACTAGCGGGAGGCCCCCTTGGAGTTGATACGCAGTATTTT. Translated: CASSQGLAGGPLGVDTQYF.